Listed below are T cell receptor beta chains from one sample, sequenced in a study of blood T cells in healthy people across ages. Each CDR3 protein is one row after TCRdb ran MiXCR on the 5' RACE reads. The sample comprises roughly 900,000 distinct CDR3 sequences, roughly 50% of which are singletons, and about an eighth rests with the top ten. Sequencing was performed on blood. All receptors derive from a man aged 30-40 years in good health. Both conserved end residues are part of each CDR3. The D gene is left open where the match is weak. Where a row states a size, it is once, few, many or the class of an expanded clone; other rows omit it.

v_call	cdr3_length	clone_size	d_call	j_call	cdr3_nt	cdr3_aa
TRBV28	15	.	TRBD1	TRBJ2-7	TGTGCCAGCAGTTACCCCAGGGGGTCATCCTACGAGCAGTACTTC	CASSYPRGSSYEQYF
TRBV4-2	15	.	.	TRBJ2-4	TGTGCCAGCAGCCAAGATTGGGGAACCAAAAACATTCAGTACTTC	CASSQDWGTKNIQYF
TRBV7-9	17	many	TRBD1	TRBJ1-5	TGTGCCAGCAGCGACTCCCAGGACAGGGGTTACAATCAGCCCCAGCATTTT	CASSDSQDRGYNQPQHF
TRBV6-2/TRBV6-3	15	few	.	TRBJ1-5	TGTGCCAGCACCAATGCGGACAGAGACAATCAGCCCCAGCATTTT	CASTNADRDNQPQHF
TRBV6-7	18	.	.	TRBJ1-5	TGTGCCAGCAGTTACTCGAGAGTCCGGGCAGGGCCGATTCAGCCCCAGCATTTT	CASSYSRVRAGPIQPQHF
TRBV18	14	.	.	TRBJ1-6	TGTGCCAGCTCACCGACAAGGGGGGAATCGCCCCTCCACTTT	CASSPTRGESPLHF
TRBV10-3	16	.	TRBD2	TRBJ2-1	TGTGCCATCAGCCGCGGGACTAGCGGGGGGGCCAATGAGCAGTTCTTC	CAISRGTSGGANEQFF
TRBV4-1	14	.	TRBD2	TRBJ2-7	TGCGCCAGCAGCCATACTAGCGAACCCTACGAGCAGTACTTC	CASSHTSEPYEQYF
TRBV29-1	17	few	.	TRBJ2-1	TGCAGCGTTGAAGATAGTCAGCGGCAGGGGACCTACAATGAGCGGTTCTTC	CSVEDSQRQGTYNERFF
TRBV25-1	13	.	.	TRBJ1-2	TGTGCCAGCAGTGAATACCGGGATGGGGGCTACACCTTC	CASSEYRDGGYTF
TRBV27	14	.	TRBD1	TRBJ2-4	TGTGCCAGCAGTTTAGGGGACAGTCGGAGTAACCAGTACTTC	CASSLGDSRSNQYF
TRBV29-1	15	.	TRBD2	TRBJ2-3	TGCAGCGTTGTTCGAGCGGGGGAAGCCACAGATACGCAGTATTTT	CSVVRAGEATDTQYF
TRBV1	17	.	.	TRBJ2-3	TGCACCAGCAGAATACCGGGACTAGCGGGGGTCACAGATACGCAGTATTTT	CTSRIPGLAGVTDTQYF
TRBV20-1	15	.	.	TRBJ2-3	TGCAGTGCTTCAACCGCGGGACACCTCACAGATACGCAGTATTTT	CSASTAGHLTDTQYF
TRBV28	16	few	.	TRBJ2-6	TGTGCCAGCAGTTATGATAGGGCGTTCGGGGCCAACGTCCTGACTTTC	CASSYDRAFGANVLTF
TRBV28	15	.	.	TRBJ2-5	TGTGCCAGCAGGGGCGGGACGGTGGGGCAAGAGACCCAGTACTTC	CASRGGTVGQETQYF
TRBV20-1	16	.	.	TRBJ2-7	TGCAGTGCTTGGAAGCCTAGCGCGAAGGAACTCTACGAGCAGTACTTC	CSAWKPSAKELYEQYF
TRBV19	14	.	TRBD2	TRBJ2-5	TGTGCCAGTAGTATGATGGGACTAGCGGAGACCCAGTACTTC	CASSMMGLAETQYF
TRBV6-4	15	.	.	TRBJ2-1	TGTGCCAGCAGTGCAAGAAGCAACGGGTACAATGAGCAGTTCTTC	CASSARSNGYNEQFF
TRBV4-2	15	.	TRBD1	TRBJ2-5	TGTGCCAGCAGCCAAGGGACAGGGAGCGTTGAGACCCAGTACTTC	CASSQGTGSVETQYF
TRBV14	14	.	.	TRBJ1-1	TGTGCCAGCAGCCCAGCGTCCACGGGCACTGAAGCTTTCTTT	CASSPASTGTEAFF
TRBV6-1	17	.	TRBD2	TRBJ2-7	TGTGCCAGCAGCCTGGGGACTAGCGGGGGCCTCTCCTACGAGCAGTACTTC	CASSLGTSGGLSYEQYF
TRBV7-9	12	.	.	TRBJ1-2	TGTGCCAGCAGCTTGGACCGCTATGGCCACACCTTC	CASSLDRYGHTF
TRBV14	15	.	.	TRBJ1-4	TGTGCCAGCAGCCAAGATCTTGTCGATAATGAAAAACTGTTTTTT	CASSQDLVDNEKLFF
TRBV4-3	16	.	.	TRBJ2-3	TGCGCCAGCAGCCAAGATGAGAGAGATAGCACAGATACGCAGTATTTT	CASSQDERDSTDTQYF
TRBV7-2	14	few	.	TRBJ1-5	TGTGCCAGCGCGCTTGCCGGGTTCAATCAGCCCCAGCATTTT	CASALAGFNQPQHF
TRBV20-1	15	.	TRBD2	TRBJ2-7	TGCAGTGCTAGAGATCCGGCGGGGGAGATTAACGAGCAGTACTTC	CSARDPAGEINEQYF
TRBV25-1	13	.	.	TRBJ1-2	TGTGCCAGCAGCGGCCTGGGGGACTATGGCTACACCTTC	CASSGLGDYGYTF
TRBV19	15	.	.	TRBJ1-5	TGTGCCAGTAGTATAGAAGCTTGGCCCAATCAGCCCCAGCATTTT	CASSIEAWPNQPQHF
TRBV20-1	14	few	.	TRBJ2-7	TGCAGTGCTAGAGATCCCGCCGGTTCCTACGAGCAGTACTTC	CSARDPAGSYEQYF
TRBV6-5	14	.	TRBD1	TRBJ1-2	TGTGCCAGCCGCGATACAGGGGAAGTCTATGGCTACACCTTC	CASRDTGEVYGYTF
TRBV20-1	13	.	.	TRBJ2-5	TGCAGTGCTAGGGAGGGGTACCAAGAGACCCAGTACTTC	CSAREGYQETQYF
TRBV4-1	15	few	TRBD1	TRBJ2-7	TGCGCCAGCAGCCAAGCACAGACAGGGCCCTACGAGCAGTACTTC	CASSQAQTGPYEQYF
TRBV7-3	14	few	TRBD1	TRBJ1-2	TGTGCCAGCAGTCTCAACAGACAGGGAAATGGCTACACCTTC	CASSLNRQGNGYTF
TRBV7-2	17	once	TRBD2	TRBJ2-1	TGTGCCAGCAGCTTAGAGTCTAGCGGGGGCTTCTACAATGAGCAGTTCTTC	CASSLESSGGFYNEQFF
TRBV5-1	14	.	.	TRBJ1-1	TGCGCCAGCAGCCCGGGGGTACCTCCTGAGGGGGCTTTCTTT	CASSPGVPPEGAFF
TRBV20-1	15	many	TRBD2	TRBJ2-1	TGCAGTGCCCGGGGACTAGCGGGGGATGGCAATGAGCAGTTCTTC	CSARGLAGDGNEQFF
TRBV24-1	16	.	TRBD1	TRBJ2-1	TGTGCCGCCAGTGACCCCGACAGGGGACCCTACAATGAGCAGTTCTTC	CAASDPDRGPYNEQFF
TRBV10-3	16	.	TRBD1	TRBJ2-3	TGTGCCATCAGCCCGATGAACAGGGGGAACACAGATACGCAGTATTTT	CAISPMNRGNTDTQYF
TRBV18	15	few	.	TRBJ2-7	TGTGCCAGCTCACCACGTGGGCTCGCTTCCTACGAGCAGTACTTC	CASSPRGLASYEQYF
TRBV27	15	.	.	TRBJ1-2	TGTGCCAGCACTAATGCGGGCAGTTTAAACTATGGCTACACCTTC	CASTNAGSLNYGYTF
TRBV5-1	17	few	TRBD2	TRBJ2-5	TGCGCCAGCAGCTTGGCTGCCGCTAGCGGGGCGCAAGAGACCCAGTACTTC	CASSLAAASGAQETQYF
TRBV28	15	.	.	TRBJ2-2	TGTGCCAGCAGTCGCGCAGATAGGAACACCGGGGAGCTGTTTTTT	CASSRADRNTGELFF
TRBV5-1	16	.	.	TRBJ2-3	TGCGCCAGCAGCTCTCTAGACACAGGGCCGACAGATACGCAGTATTTT	CASSSLDTGPTDTQYF
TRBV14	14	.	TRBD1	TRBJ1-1	TGTGCCAGCAGTCACAGGGGACAGAACACTGAAGCTTTCTTT	CASSHRGQNTEAFF